This entry features one TCR beta chain sequence. Its antigen target is currently unknown. No qualities accompany the bases; no much larger clone lies one base away. The data are from a study of OX40 agonist ivuxolimab in advanced cancers. For the study in its entirety: Ivuxolimab, which targeted the costimulatory receptor OX40 (CD134), was an agonistic, fully human IgG2 monoclonal antibody. Prior anti-PD-1, anti-PD-L1 or anti-CTLA-4 therapy was permitted, and checkpoint inhibitors had been received by about 36% of dose-escalation patients. Partial responses occurred in three dose-escalation patients, of whom one had hepatocellular carcinoma and two had cutaneous melanoma. Of the roughly 52 dose-escalation patients, hepatocellular carcinoma was present in approximately 20, melanoma in around 15, renal cell carcinoma in 9 and head and neck cancer in 9. In the dose-escalation cohort, around four fifths of patients were male, and the mean age was roughly 60 years, with a range of roughly 23 to 85. The paper describes the monotherapy dose-escalation part (N = 52 patients) of the phase I trial of ivuxolimab. Intravenous ivuxolimab was administered to patients every 2 weeks at six dose levels: 0.01, 0.1, 0.3, 1.5, 3 and 10 mg/kg. The point of sequencing TCRbeta in the periphery was to test whether ivuxolimab changed TCR sequence diversity and drove clonal T-cell expansion.

Patients with a history of autoimmune disease or receiving systemic immunosuppression were excluded from the trial. Peripheral blood for TCR sequencing was collected from all dose cohorts at baseline, on cycle 4 day 1, and on cycle 7 day 1. The samples were drawn from a first-in-human, open-label, multicenter phase I dose-escalation trial of ivuxolimab. Adults with locally advanced or metastatic melanoma, renal cell, hepatocellular, or head and neck squamous cell carcinoma were enrolled in the trial. Before TCR sequencing, CD4+ and CD8+ T cells were separately sorted from peripheral blood. Genomic DNA was isolated from the sorted cells so that the TCRbeta CDR3 region could be sequenced. TCRbeta CDR3 regions were sequenced using the immunoSEQ Assay. Imported from immuneACCESS, the table was reduced by TCRdb to in-frame sequences with V and J called. These copies leave out some clones; in studies compared against another copy, an unresolved V gene accounts for under half, and the cause of the remainder is not known. For this sample there are about 69,000 clones; about three quarters appear just once. The top ten clones comprise 2% to 2.5% of the sample.

Study-wide findings and limitations: Low levels of normalized T-cell clonal expansion were also seen in some patients who did not respond. After ivuxolimab, CD8+ T cells had more expanded clones than CD4+ T cells on average. In the 0.1-3.0 mg/kg groups, partial responders were among the patients with the lowest normalized peripheral clonal expansion, particularly in CD8+ T cells. Clonal expansion of both CD4+ and CD8+ blood T cells was observed from baseline to week 6 at doses 0.1 to 3.0 mg/kg. Which antigens the clonally expanded peripheral T cells were specific for was not determined.

Inclusive of the bounding cysteine and phenylalanine, the CDR3 is 16 residues long. CDR3 DNA only is kept here, 48 bases in frame from base 1. From the germline V gene, CDR1 is SGHDT and CDR2 is YYEEEE. The germline V and J ends show losses of 5 bases and 7 bases respectively, and no gene match explains 14 bases of the junction. Rearrangement joined TRBV5-6 to TRBJ1-4; TRBD1 agrees with 7 junctional bases. The source material was CD4+ or CD8+ T cells sorted from blood, sampled in a trial of the OX40 agonist ivuxolimab. The source of this sequence is an adult with an advanced solid tumor such as melanoma, head and neck, liver or kidney cancer. CDR3 sequence: CASRPLAQGLAEKLFF. The nucleotides read TGTGCCAGCAGGCCACTTGCACAGGGGTTGGCTGAAAAACTGTTTTTT.